This TCR beta chain originates from a study of T-cell reconstitution after alpha-beta-depleted transplantation in children (dated by TCRdb to 2016 to 2018). General notes on the study: The study quantitatively tracked T-cell immune reconstitution after TCRalphabeta/CD19-depleted allogeneic hematopoietic cell transplantation in children using TCR repertoire profiling.

The trim is 7 bases for V and 5 bases for J, with a gap of 20 bases between the germline ends. From the germline V gene (reference sequence), CDR1 is DFQATT and CDR2 is SNEGSKA. CDR3 length: 14 amino acids, cysteine to phenylalanine. Here the CDR3 DNA is all that survives: 42 bases in frame from base 1. Only a few counts were recorded for this clonotype. The antigen it binds to is not known. No base-level quality is on record; no much larger clone is a single base apart. The library was produced with PCR. Reads for this sample came from an Illumina HiSeq 2500. TCR libraries were prepared with molecular barcoding, using unique molecular identifiers to normalize TCRbeta repertoire quantification. Through fastp at Q25 and MiXCR, TCRdb rebuilt clones from the public reads, retaining in-frame beta chains. Rows are combined by CDR3 protein, so each entry shows the most common genes and DNA. This sample lists about 500,000 distinct CDR3 sequences; around a third were detected once. The ten largest clones represent under 3% of the sample.

Here the sequenced sample was PBMCs from the stem cell graft donor, taken from the stem cell graft. The TCR comes from a human donor who donated a stem cell graft to a child with aplastic anemia. Recombination connected TRBV20-1 to TRBJ1-1; the D segment cannot be called with confidence. CDR3 reads: CSGEVGNMGTEAFF. The DNA sequence is as follows: TGCAGTGGGGAAGTGGGGAATATGGGGACTGAAGCTTTCTTT.